Below are 12 T cell receptor beta chains sequenced from a single sample in a study of response to subunit inactivated influenza vaccine. One entry per CDR3 protein results from TCRdb running MiXCR on the RT-PCR reads. The repertoire holds about 190,000 distinct CDR3 sequences, 13% to 15% seen once, with about a quarter in the top ten. The sequenced sample was CD8+ T cells sorted from PBMCs, obtained 4 to 6 days after vaccination. The receptor set was obtained from a man in his fifties or sixties who received an inactivated influenza vaccine.

This clonotype was observed a few times. The chain links TRBV29-1 to TRBJ2-3; D unclear. CDR3 length equals 13 residues. In germline, CDR1 is SQVTM, CDR2 ANQGSEA. Trimming cost V 1 base and J 1 base, with 6 bases left between them. DNA of the CDR3: TGCAGCGTTGAAGGGATAGGCACAGATACGCAGTATTTT. The encoded protein is CSVEGIGTDTQYF.

This clonotype was seen only a few times. The rearrangement joins TRBV6-1 to TRBJ2-3; D possibly corresponds to TRBD1 (6 bases). Germline CDR1 is MNHNS and CDR2 is SASEGT. The V gene lost 6 bases and the J gene lost 4 bases, with 17 bases spanning the gap. The CDR3 contains 15 residues. The CDR3 protein is CASSLGTGWADTQYF. For the CDR3, the DNA is TGTGCCAGCAGCCTTGGCACAGGGTGGGCAGATACGCAGTATTTT.

The chain joins TRBV27 to TRBJ2-7, with TRBD1 matching 7 bases. CDR3 length equals 15 residues. The trim removed 6 bases at V and 3 bases at J, leaving 11 bases unmatched. CDR1 and CDR2 from the germline V gene are MNHEY and SMNVEV (reference sequence). The CDR3 nucleotides are TGTGCCAGCAGACCGACAGGGCTCACTCTCTACGAGCAGTACTTC. Its translation: CASRPTGLTLYEQYF.

The sample holds a few counts of this clonotype. The chain has TRBV4-1 and TRBJ2-1, with D perhaps matching TRBD2 (8 bases). The CDR3 spans 18 residues. Germline-derived CDR1 and CDR2 are MGHRA and YSYEKL. The ends were cut back, 2 bases at V and 9 bases at J, with 26 bases in the middle. The CDR3 DNA sequence: TGCGCCAGCAGCCAACTGACAGGGTACGGACTAGCTAGGGCTGAGCAGTTCTTC. Its protein is CASSQLTGYGLARAEQFF.

The genes are TRBV4-3 and TRBJ2-1; possibly TRBD1 or TRBD2 for D (6 bases each). CDR1 and CDR2 (germline): LGHNA, YSLEER. CDR3 size: 17 residues. The V and J ends lost 0 bases and 7 bases respectively, with 19 bases between them. The CDR3 sequence is CASSQDLGGGGINEQFF. As DNA, the CDR3 is TGCGCCAGCAGCCAAGATCTAGGAGGGGGTGGGATAAATGAGCAGTTCTTC.

In this sample, this clonotype turned up a few times. The chain joins TRBV4-3 to TRBJ2-7, with 7 bases fitting TRBD1. Germline V gene lookup returns CDR1 LGHNA and CDR2 YSLEER. The CDR3 covers 13 residues. The V segment lost 5 bases and the J segment 2 bases; nucleotides outside the gene matches: 3. This CDR3 is CASSAGTAYEQYF. The CDR3 DNA reads as TGCGCCAGCAGCGCCGGGACAGCCTACGAGCAGTACTTC.

This clonotype occurred a few times. The CDR3 loop reads CASSYSRGTLSGYTF. The CDR3 DNA reads TGTGCCAGCAGTTACTCAAGGGGGACCCTGAGCGGCTACACCTTC. The chain combines TRBV6-5 with TRBJ1-2; D perhaps matches TRBD1 (6 bases). V shed 0 bases and J shed 8 bases, with 16 bases lying between them. The germline V gene encodes CDR1 MNHEY and CDR2 SVGAGI. CDR3 length: 15 residues.

This clonotype occurred a few times. The rearrangement links TRBV28 to TRBJ1-5; D call uncertain. V lost 3 bases and J 4 bases, leaving 13 bases between the germline ends. Germline-derived CDR1 and CDR2 are MDHEN and SYDVKM. CDR3 size: 15 residues. CDR3 nucleotides: TGTGCCAGCAGTTTGGGGAGAAGGGCAAATCAGCCCCAGCATTTT. It codes for CASSLGRRANQPQHF.

This clonotype was seen repeatedly, ten times or more. The chain employs TRBV4-3 and TRBJ1-2, with 7 bases aligning to TRBD1. The CDR3 is made up of 18 amino acids. V shed 0 bases, J shed 5 bases, and the junction held 15 bases outside the gene matches. Germline assignment: CDR1 LGHNA and CDR2 YSLEER. CDR3 sequence (DNA): TGCGCCAGCAGCCAAGAAGCCCGGTTGGAGGGGGCACGGTATGGCTACACCTTC. Amino acid sequence: CASSQEARLEGARYGYTF.

The sample holds a few counts of this clonotype. V is TRBV7-9 and J is TRBJ1-2, with D possibly matching TRBD1 (5 bases). This CDR3 comprises 11 residues. Per germline, CDR1 SEHNR and CDR2 FQNEAQ (reference sequence). Trimming pared 8 bases from V and 4 bases from J, leaving 8 bases between. CDR3 coding DNA: TGTGCCAGCTCCGGGACCTATGGCTACACCTTC. It encodes CASSGTYGYTF.

The chain uses TRBV27 and TRBJ2-1; the D gene is possibly TRBD1 (6 bases). Trimming took off 8 bases at V and 0 bases at J, with 14 bases between the two ends. Germline V gene lookup returns CDR1 MNHEY and CDR2 SMNVEV (reference sequence). The CDR3 spans 15 residues. CDR3 loop: CASGADSVSYNEQFF. DNA for the CDR3: TGTGCCAGCGGGGCGGACAGTGTCTCCTACAATGAGCAGTTCTTC.

This clonotype was counted only a few times. The CDR3 loop is CASSLKRSPLHF. The CDR3, as DNA: TGTGCCAGCAGCTTAAAGAGGTCACCCCTCCACTTT. The chain employs TRBV7-2 and TRBJ1-6; D is uncertain. Deletions cut 2 bases from V and 10 bases from J, with 6 bases between. This CDR3 has 12 amino acids. Germline CDR1 reads SGHTA; CDR2 reads FQGNSA.